This note documents a single T cell receptor beta chain sequence. Its target is unknown. The donors had carbamazepine-induced Stevens-Johnson syndrome or toxic epidermal necrolysis. Germline V gene data show CDR1 as DFQATT and CDR2 as SNEGSKA (reference sequence). CDR3 length: 11 residues. These data belong to a study of T cells in severe cutaneous drug reactions. About the research overall: Patients were recruited from Taiwan, Thailand and Europe between about 2010 and 2019. Collected from acute- or recovery-stage patients: blister fluids/cells and PBMC.

The iRepertoire multiplex PCR system with TCR subtype-specific primers built both bulk and single-cell libraries. From its re-call of the multiplex PCR reads, TCRdb lists each CDR3 protein once, without DNA. This sample's clone table lists 9,500 to 11,000 distinct CDR3 sequences. Study-wide points: All seven CBZ-SJS/TEN blister samples shared a public TCRbeta CDR3 at mean approximately 13%. TRBV12-4 use rose strongly in carbamazepine-induced Stevens-Johnson syndrome or toxic epidermal necrolysis, averaging roughly 32% in blister cells and about 4.6% in PBMC.

This clonotype was obtained from a human donor with Stevens-Johnson syndrome, a severe cutaneous drug reaction. This rearrangement joins TRBV20-1 to TRBJ2-7. Sequenced input: cells from a skin blister. This CDR3 reads CSAPSGVEQYF.